One and the same sample provided the 19 T cell receptor beta chains below, sequenced in a study of OX40 agonist ivuxolimab in advanced cancers. Some clones are missing from TCRdb's copy, which holds only in-frame ones; the method was immunoSEQ multiplex PCR. The sample lists more than 65,000 clones, roughly 94% occurring once. This specimen consisted of CD4+ or CD8+ T cells sorted from blood, obtained in a trial of the OX40 agonist ivuxolimab. Source of these receptors: an adult with an advanced solid tumor such as melanoma, head and neck, liver or kidney cancer.

The CDR3 is CASSLSRVEGRYSNQPQHF. The CDR3 nucleotides read TGTGCCAGCAGCTTGTCAAGGGTGGAAGGGCGATATAGCAATCAGCCCCAGCATTTT. This chain uses TRBV5-8 with TRBJ1-5; D is ambiguous. CDR1 is SGHTS, CDR2 YDEGEE, per germline. This CDR3 is 19 amino acids long. Trimming removed 1 base from V and 0 bases from J, with 20 bases in between.

V gene TRBV5-1 combines with J gene TRBJ1-4, with 7 bases lining up with TRBD1. This CDR3 comprises 16 residues. V gave up 3 bases and J gave up 3 bases; unmatched junction bases: 8. Germline V gene sequence: CDR1 SGHRS, CDR2 YFSETQ. CDR3 in DNA: TGCGCCAGCAGCTCCACAGGGGAGAGGTCTAATGAAAAACTGTTTTTT. The encoded protein is CASSSTGERSNEKLFF.

The V call is TRBV28, the J call TRBJ1-5; TRBD1 agrees at 8 bases. The CDR3 contains 14 residues. CDR1 is MDHEN, CDR2 SYDVKM, per germline. V shed 8 bases, J shed 4 bases, and the junction held 7 bases outside the gene matches. DNA for the CDR3: TGTGCCAGCCAAACAGGGGGGACTAATCAGCCCCAGCATTTT. This codes for CASQTGGTNQPQHF.

The chain couples TRBV6-5 to TRBJ2-6; perhaps D is TRBD1 or TRBD2 (5 bases each). This CDR3 has 16 amino acids. Germline loops: CDR1 MNHEY, CDR2 SVGAGI. Trimming cost V 4 bases and J 0 bases, with 10 bases left between them. This CDR3 is CASSSGRPSGANVLTF. The CDR3 coding sequence is TGTGCCAGCAGTTCGGGACGGCCCTCTGGGGCCAACGTCCTGACTTTC.

The J gene is TRBJ2-2, the V gene TRBV27, with TRBD1 matching 10 bases. Trimming cost V 8 bases and J 5 bases; bases outside gene matches: 8. Germline V gene sequence: CDR1 MNHEY, CDR2 SMNVEV (reference sequence). The CDR3 has 15 amino acids. The CDR3, as DNA: TGTGCCAGCTCAGGGACAGGGGCGGGGACCGGGGAGCTGTTTTTT. It encodes CASSGTGAGTGELFF.

The chain links TRBV4-3 to TRBJ2-5; D call uncertain. The V and J ends lost 0 bases and 2 bases respectively, with 16 bases between them. Germline CDR1 reads LGHNA; CDR2 reads YSLEER. This CDR3 is 17 amino acids long. The CDR3 is CASSQDLGRSEQETQYF. The CDR3 nucleotides read TGCGCCAGCAGCCAAGATCTCGGCAGGTCGGAACAAGAGACCCAGTACTTC.

The chain uses TRBV7-6 and TRBJ1-5; weak D call: TRBD1 (6 bases). The CDR3 contains 15 residues. Germline CDR1 and CDR2: SGHVS and FNYEAQ. Trimming removed 5 bases at V and 6 bases at J, with 17 bases between. Here the CDR3 reads CASSPSGATSQPQHF. The CDR3 nucleotides are TGTGCCAGCAGCCCCTCAGGGGCGACAAGTCAGCCCCAGCATTTT.

The chain employs TRBV4-3 and TRBJ1-4, with 10 positions matching TRBD1. Germline trimming cut 4 bases from V and 4 bases from J; bases unmatched to any gene: 6. The V gene's germline CDR1 is LGHNA and CDR2 YSLEER. CDR3 length equals 16 residues. The CDR3 DNA follows: TGCGCCAGCAGCCCGACAGGGGGCCTGAATAATGAAAAACTGTTTTTT. Residues: CASSPTGGLNNEKLFF.

The CDR3 DNA is TGTGCCAGTAGTATAGAACGTCCCGGCCGACTGTTTTTT. Residues: CASSIERPGRLFF. The chain couples TRBV19 to TRBJ1-4; D unclear. Germline V gene lookup returns CDR1 LNHDA and CDR2 SQIVND (reference sequence). Trimming took 0 bases from V and 13 from J, leaving 12 bases between them. The CDR3 has 13 residues.

Here the CDR3 reads CASSFGGGEKLFF. As DNA, the CDR3 is TGTGCCAGCAGTTTCGGGGGGGGTGAAAAACTGTTTTTT. The chain is built from TRBV28 and TRBJ1-4, with TRBD1 as a possible D gene (5 bases). Germline lookup yields CDR1 MDHEN and CDR2 SYDVKM. There are 13 residues in the CDR3. V was cut by 3 bases and J by 7 bases, with 9 bases left in between.

The chain joins TRBV29-1 to TRBJ1-2, with a tentative D call TRBD1 (5 bases). The CDR3 runs to 13 residues. The V end lost 1 base, the J end lost 4 bases, and 10 bases lay between the germline ends. Germline assignment: CDR1 SQVTM and CDR2 ANQGSEA. In nucleotides, the CDR3 is TGCAGCGTTGAAGGGGGCCAATTCTATGGCTACACCTTC. Amino acids: CSVEGGQFYGYTF. Looking up the rest from reference TRBV29-1 and TRBJ1-2 gives the full variable domain: SAVISQKPSRDICQRGTSLTIQCQVDSQVTMMFWYRQQPGQSLTLIATANQGSEATYESGFVIDKFPISRPNLTFSTLTVSNMSPEDSSIYLCSVEGGQFYGYTFGSGTRLTVV.

The V call is TRBV2, the J call TRBJ2-7, with TRBD2 matching over 8 bases. Germline assignment: CDR1 SNHLY and CDR2 FYNNEI. The CDR3 sequence is 15 residues long. V shed 3 bases, J shed 4 bases, and the junction held 8 bases outside the gene matches. For the CDR3, the DNA is TGTGCCAGCAGTGATCATCGGGAGGGAGGGTACGAGCAGTACTTC. Translated, it gives CASSDHREGGYEQYF.

J is TRBJ2-1 and V is TRBV15; 8 bases align to TRBD2. Germline-derived CDR1 and CDR2 are LNHNV and YYDKDF (reference sequence). The V segment lost 0 bases and the J segment 2 bases; nucleotides outside the gene matches: 6. This CDR3 is built from 17 residues. Here the CDR3 DNA reads TGTGCCACCAGCAGAGATGCCGCGGGAGGCCCCTACAATGAGCAGTTCTTC. Protein: CATSRDAAGGPYNEQFF.

This chain joins TRBV9 and TRBJ2-5; D may match TRBD1 or TRBD2 (5 bases each). This CDR3 has 11 amino acids. Trimming took off 3 bases at V and 11 bases at J, with 11 bases between the two ends. Per germline, CDR1 SGDLS and CDR2 YYNGEE. CDR3 protein: CASSDLGEQYF. The CDR3 DNA reads TGTGCCAGCAGCGATTTGGGGGAGCAGTACTTC.

This rearrangement joins TRBV27 to TRBJ1-2; perhaps TRBD1 as D (6 bases). CDR3 length: 13 amino acids. The V end was cut by 10 bases, the J end by 7 bases, with 19 bases between. Germline CDR1 is MNHEY and CDR2 is SMNVEV (reference sequence). The CDR3 here is CATSIRGQGGYTF. The CDR3 DNA follows: TGTGCCACCTCAATTCGGGGGCAAGGTGGCTACACCTTC.

V and J are TRBV7-2 and TRBJ2-7; D is undetermined. V shed 2 bases and J shed 3 bases, with 17 bases lying between them. Germline V gene lookup returns CDR1 SGHTA and CDR2 FQGNSA. The CDR3 is 16 residues long. The CDR3 DNA is TGTGCCAGCAGCTTAAGGATGGCTAGAGCCTACTACGAGCAGTACTTC. Translation: CASSLRMARAYYEQYF.

The chain uses TRBV9 and TRBJ2-3; a weak D match, TRBD2 (6 bases). CDR1 and CDR2 (germline): SGDLS, YYNGEE. V was clipped by 0 bases and J by 1 base, with 9 bases between them. The CDR3 runs to 15 residues. CDR3 bases: TGTGCCAGCAGCGTAGTGTGGGAGGGCACAGATACGCAGTATTTT. It yields the protein CASSVVWEGTDTQYF.

The V gene is TRBV19, the J gene TRBJ1-2, with 9 bases identical to TRBD1. CDR1 LNHDA and CDR2 SQIVND come from the germline V gene (reference sequence). The V segment lost 3 bases and the J segment 9 bases; nucleotides outside the gene matches: 5. The CDR3 is made up of 13 amino acids. Here the CDR3 DNA reads TGTGCCAGTAGTATCGGACAGGGGATCAGCTACACCTTC. This encodes CASSIGQGISYTF. Drawing the rest from reference TRBV19 and TRBJ1-2, the complete variable domain is DGGITQSPKYLFRKEGQNVTLSCEQNLNHDAMYWYRQDPGQGLRLIYYSQIVNDFQKGDIAEGYSVSREKKESFPLTVTSAQKNPTAFYLCASSIGQGISYTFGSGTRLTVV.

The chain recombines TRBV11-2 with TRBJ2-3; the D gene is possibly TRBD1 (6 bases). The CDR3 length is 13 residues. Germline CDR1 is SGHAT and CDR2 is FQNNGV. The V and J ends lost 8 bases and 0 bases respectively, with 9 bases between them. The CDR3 protein is CASWGQSTDTQYF. The CDR3, as DNA: TGTGCCAGCTGGGGGCAAAGCACAGATACGCAGTATTTT.